This TCR beta chain emerged from a study of blood T cells in healthy people across ages. For the second PCR, which ran for about 7 to 11 cycles, a sample-barcoded 5' primer and a J-beta primer mix were used. TCRdb processed the 5' RACE reads anew with MiXCR; each CDR3 protein has one entry. Of about 640,000 distinct CDR3 sequences listed, roughly 53% are singletons. A single count supports this clonotype. Antigen specificity is unknown. The V end was cut by 1 base, the J end by 4 bases, with 10 bases between. CDR1 is LNHNV and CDR2 is YYDKDF in the germline V gene (reference sequence). The CDR3 has 14 residues. Extraction yielded at least 5 micrograms of total RNA per sample. Whole-study findings and limits: Older age went with lower TCR beta diversity per million T cells, in a roughly linear way. In these data, TCR beta diversity tracked strongly with naive T cell percentage.

The chain is built from TRBV15 and TRBJ1-2, with D possibly matching TRBD1 (5 bases). Sample: blood. This receptor was identified in a man aged 55 to 70 in good health. In DNA form, the CDR3 reads TGTGCCACCAGCAGAGGGGCAGGGCTCTATGGCTACACCTTC. Translating gives CATSRGAGLYGYTF.